Sequencing of this TCR beta chain was carried out in a study of T-cell reconstitution after alpha-beta-depleted transplantation in children. Molecular barcoding with unique molecular identifiers was used for the TCRbeta library. TCRdb recomputed calls from the PCR reads with MiXCR, one row per CDR3 protein. The table records fewer than 400,000 distinct CDR3 sequences, roughly 21% of them present only once. The CDR3 covers 17 residues. V shed 1 base, J shed 7 bases, and the junction held 13 bases outside the gene matches. Germline V CDR1 and CDR2: SQVTM, ANQGSEA. There are many counts of this clonotype.

The V gene is TRBV29-1, the J gene TRBJ2-1; TRBD1 aligns across 10 bases. The TCR sequence derives from a human donor who donated a stem cell graft to a child with acute myeloid leukemia. Specimen: PBMCs from the stem cell graft donor, collected from the stem cell graft. The CDR3 sequence is CSVEGTGGGWYKNEQFF. In DNA form, the CDR3 reads TGCAGCGTTGAAGGGACAGGGGGAGGGTGGTACAAGAATGAGCAGTTCTTC.